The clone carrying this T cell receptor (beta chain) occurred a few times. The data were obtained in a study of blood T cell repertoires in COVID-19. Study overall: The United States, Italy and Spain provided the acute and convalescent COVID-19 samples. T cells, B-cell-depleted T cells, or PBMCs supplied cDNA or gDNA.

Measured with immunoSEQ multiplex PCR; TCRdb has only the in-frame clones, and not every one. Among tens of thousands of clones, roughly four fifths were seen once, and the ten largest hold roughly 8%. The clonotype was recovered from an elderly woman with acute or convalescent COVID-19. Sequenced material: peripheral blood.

CDR3 sequence (DNA): TGTGCCAGCCGGGAACTAAGCGGGAGCACCGGGGAGCTGTTTTTT. It translates to CASRELSGSTGELFF. The V gene is TRBV2, the J gene TRBJ2-2; the match to TRBD2 covers 8 bases. This CDR3 is built from 15 residues. J lost 4 bases, V lost 8 bases, and 9 bases had no gene match. The germline gives CDR1 SNHLY, CDR2 FYNNEI.